The 11 T cell receptor beta chains listed next were all sequenced from one sample in a study of persistence of HIV-infected CD4 T cells. No antigen has been identified for these receptors. Overlapping HIV-1 Gag 15-mer peptides at 0.85 to 1 ug per peptide per mL were used. Memory cells lacking CD40L and CD69 with high CD45RO were sorted. The immunoSEQ assay was version 4, run in survey mode. Generated by immunoSEQ multiplex PCR, the TCRdb table keeps only in-frame clones and is missing some. This table has tens of thousands of clones, 70% to 75% appearing once. The sample here was CD4+ T cells sorted from PBMCs after 18-hour stimulation, taken from a patient who received antiretroviral therapy. The receptors derive from an adult man with HIV who was CMV-seropositive.

The CDR3 DNA sequence: TGTGCCAGCAGCCAAGGATTAATCCTCTATGGCTACACCTTC. It encodes CASSQGLILYGYTF. The chain combines TRBV3-1 (or the pseudogene TRBV3-2) with TRBJ1-2; D remains unclear. Trimming took 1 base from V and 4 from J, leaving 10 bases between them. In germline, CDR1 is LGHDT, CDR2 YNNKEL (reference sequence). This CDR3 has 14 residues.

This chain joins TRBV7-6 and TRBJ2-3; maybe TRBD2 (6 bases). The V end was cut by 1 base, the J end by 3 bases, with 11 bases between. Germline loops: CDR1 SGHVS, CDR2 FNYEAQ. The length of the CDR3 is 15 residues. The CDR3 nucleotides read TGTGCCAGCAGCTTAGTAGCGGAACTTACAGATACGCAGTATTTT. Translating gives CASSLVAELTDTQYF.

The rearrangement joins TRBV7-9 to TRBJ1-2; D not resolved. V lost 1 base and J 5 bases, leaving 8 bases between the germline ends. CDR3 size: 13 residues. Germline lookup yields CDR1 SEHNR and CDR2 FQNEAQ (reference sequence). The CDR3 is CASSLVGDYGYTF. CDR3 DNA sequence: TGTGCCAGCAGCTTAGTTGGCGATTATGGCTACACCTTC.

The chain uses TRBV10-3 and TRBJ2-2; 8 bases line up with TRBD1. This CDR3 has 15 amino acids. V gave up 5 bases and J gave up 5 bases; unmatched junction bases: 7. Germline values: CDR1 ENHRY, CDR2 SYGVKD. The CDR3, as DNA: TGTGCCATCAGTTCTCCGGGACAGGTGACCGGGGAGCTGTTTTTT. Its translation is CAISSPGQVTGELFF.

The chain has TRBV3-1 (or the pseudogene TRBV3-2) and TRBJ1-5; D not certain. The CDR3 contains 12 residues. The germline V gene has CDR1 LGHDT and CDR2 YNNKEL (reference sequence). Trimming removed 3 bases at V and 3 bases at J, with 3 bases between. The CDR3 here is CASSQVNQPQHF. The CDR3 coding sequence is TGTGCCAGCAGCCAGGTCAATCAGCCCCAGCATTTT.

This clone has just a few counts. For the CDR3, the DNA is TGTGCCAGCAGTTACTCATCGGACGGTTATTCACCCCTCCACTTT. This sequence encodes CASSYSSDGYSPLHF. This sequence joins TRBV6-5 and TRBJ1-6, with D hard to call. Germline CDR1 and CDR2: MNHEY and SVGAGI. Deletions cut 0 bases from V and 8 bases from J, with 11 bases between. This CDR3 is 15 amino acids long.

The chain joins TRBV18 to TRBJ1-1; D is uncertain. Germline CDR1 and CDR2: KGHSH and LQKENI. V was pared by 4 bases and J by 1 base, with 13 bases between. This CDR3 has 15 residues. This CDR3 reads CASSRDRPSNTEAFF. In DNA, the CDR3 is TGTGCCAGCTCACGCGATCGCCCCTCGAACACTGAAGCTTTCTTT.

This rearrangement joins TRBV27 to TRBJ2-1, with D perhaps matching TRBD2 (6 bases). Per germline, CDR1 MNHEY and CDR2 SMNVEV (reference sequence). Trimming removed 3 bases at V and 7 bases at J, with 16 bases between. The CDR3 totals 15 residues. CDR3 sequence: CASSLEGTAYNEQFF. The CDR3 DNA sequence: TGTGCCAGCAGTTTGGAGGGGACGGCGTATAATGAGCAGTTCTTC.

Only a few counts were recorded for this clone. V gene TRBV7-9 combines with J gene TRBJ2-3; 9 bases agree with TRBD1. V dropped 3 bases and J dropped 5; count of bases not matched to a gene: 6. The germline gives CDR1 SEHNR, CDR2 FQNEAQ (reference sequence). This CDR3 has 15 residues. Here the CDR3 DNA reads TGTGCCAGCAGCTTTCACAGGGGGCGCGGAGATACGCAGTATTTT. Translated, it gives CASSFHRGRGDTQYF.

This rearrangement joins TRBV7-9 to TRBJ1-6; D ambiguous. The CDR3 runs to 15 residues. Trimming took off 5 bases at V and 10 bases at J, with 18 bases between the two ends. The V gene's germline CDR1 is SEHNR and CDR2 FQNEAQ (reference sequence). The CDR3 region has the DNA TGTGCCAGCAGCCCAGTCGAGGTAACGGGATCACCCCTCCACTTT. Protein: CASSPVEVTGSPLHF. Combining the CDR3 with reference TRBV7-9 and TRBJ1-6 gives the whole variable domain DTGVSQNPRHKITKRGQNVTFRCDPISEHNRLYWYRQTLGQGPEFLTYFQNEAQLEKSRLLSDRFSAERPKGSFSTLEIQRTEQGDSAMYLCASSPVEVTGSPLHFGNGTRLTVT.

This chain joins TRBV28 and TRBJ2-1; D is unresolved. The CDR3 loop spans 11 amino acids. Trimming cost V 2 bases and J 7 bases, with 3 bases left between them. CDR1 and CDR2 (germline): MDHEN, SYDVKM. CDR3 residues: CASSLRNEQFF. The CDR3 DNA sequence: TGTGCCAGCAGTTTACGGAATGAGCAGTTCTTC.